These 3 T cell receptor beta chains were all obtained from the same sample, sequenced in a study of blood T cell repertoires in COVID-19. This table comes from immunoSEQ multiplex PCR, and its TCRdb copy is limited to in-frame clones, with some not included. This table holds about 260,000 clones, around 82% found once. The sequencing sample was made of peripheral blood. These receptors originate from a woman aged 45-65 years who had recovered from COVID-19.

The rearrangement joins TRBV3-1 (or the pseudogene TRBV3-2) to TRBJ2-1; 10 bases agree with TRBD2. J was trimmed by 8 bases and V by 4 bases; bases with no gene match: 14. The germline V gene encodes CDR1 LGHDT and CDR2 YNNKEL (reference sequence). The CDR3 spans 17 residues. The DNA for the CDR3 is TGTGCCAGCAGCCCCACTAGCGGGATCCCCAGGGAGGATGAGCAGTTCTTC. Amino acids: CASSPTSGIPREDEQFF.

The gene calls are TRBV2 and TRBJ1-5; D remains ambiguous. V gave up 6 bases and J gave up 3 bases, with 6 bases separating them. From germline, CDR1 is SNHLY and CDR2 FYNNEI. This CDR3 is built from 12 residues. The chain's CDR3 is CASRRINQPQHF. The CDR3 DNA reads TGTGCCAGCAGGAGAATCAATCAGCCCCAGCATTTT.

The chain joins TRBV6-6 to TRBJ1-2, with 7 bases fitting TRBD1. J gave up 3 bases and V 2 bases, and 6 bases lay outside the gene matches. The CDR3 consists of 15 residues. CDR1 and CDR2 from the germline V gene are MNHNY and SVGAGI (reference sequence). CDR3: CASSYPTGRYYGYTF. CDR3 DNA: TGTGCCAGCAGTTACCCGACAGGGAGGTACTATGGCTACACCTTC.